What follows are 26 T cell receptor beta chains derived from one specimen sequenced in a study of memory CD4+ T cells and cytomegalovirus serostatus. The sort gate was single viable CD3+CD4+CD8-CD45RO+ cells for memory CD4+ T cells. Generated by immunoSEQ multiplex PCR, the TCRdb table keeps only in-frame clones and is missing some. The sample contains some 26,000 clones, around 75% of which appear only once. Sequencing was carried out using memory CD4+ T cells from blood. The receptors derive from an adult in good health and CMV-seronegative.

The chain carries TRBV5-1 and TRBJ2-5; TRBD2 agrees at 9 bases. The germline CDR1 and CDR2 sequences are SGHRS and YFSETQ. This CDR3 has 14 residues. With 3 bases clipped from V and 2 bases from J, the junction kept 2 bases outside the gene matches. CDR3 nucleotide sequence: TGCGCCAGCAGCTGGAGCGGGGGGCAAGAGACCCAGTACTTC. Translation gives CASSWSGGQETQYF.

CDR3 bases: TGCAGTGCCGACAGGGGGGACGAGCAGTACTTC. This translates into CSADRGDEQYF. The chain is built from TRBV20-1 and TRBJ2-7; 9 nucleotides match TRBD1. Germline loops: CDR1 DFQATT, CDR2 SNEGSKA (reference sequence). V dropped 6 bases and J dropped 5; count of bases not matched to a gene: 2. There are 11 residues in the CDR3.

The rearrangement joins TRBV10-3 to TRBJ2-1; 12 bases line up with TRBD2. From germline, CDR1 is ENHRY and CDR2 SYGVKD. V shed 2 bases and J 9 bases; nucleotides not matched to a gene: 5. The length of the CDR3 is 15 residues. CDR3 region: CAISEASGGASEQFF. For the CDR3, the DNA is TGTGCCATCAGTGAGGCTAGCGGGGGGGCCAGTGAGCAGTTCTTC.

This chain joins TRBV7-9 and TRBJ1-3; no reliable D call. Germline V CDR1 and CDR2: SEHNR, FQNEAQ (reference sequence). Trimming shortened V by 6 bases and J by 0 bases, and 9 bases separated the two germline ends. CDR3 length equals 14 residues. The DNA for the CDR3 is TGTGCCAGCAGGGAACAGTCCTCTGGAAACACCATATATTTT. Translated, it gives CASREQSSGNTIYF.

This clone was picked up one time. The chain couples TRBV5-4 to TRBJ1-5; D gene ambiguous. Trimming took off 4 bases at V and 6 bases at J, with 8 bases between the two ends. Germline lookup yields CDR1 SGHNT and CDR2 YYREEE (reference sequence). The CDR3 totals 12 residues. The CDR3 spells CASSLDSQPQHF. CDR3 DNA sequence: TGTGCCAGCAGCCTGGATAGTCAGCCCCAGCATTTT.

There are a few counts of this clone. Other nucleotide sequences in the sample specify the same CDR3. This rearrangement joins TRBV30 to TRBJ1-3; D unresolved. Trimming left V 0 bases short and J 4 bases short, with 7 bases between. The CDR3 has 13 amino acids. From germline, CDR1 is GTSNPN and CDR2 SVGIG (reference sequence). CDR3 coding DNA: TGTGCCTGGAGTGTAGGGCAGGGAAACACCATATATTTT. Amino acid sequence: CAWSVGQGNTIYF.

This clone turned up a few times. The chain carries TRBV6-1 and TRBJ1-2; D unclear. This CDR3 region has 12 residues. CDR1 MNHNS and CDR2 SASEGT come from the germline V gene. Trimming took 9 bases from V and 2 from J, leaving 10 bases between them. The DNA for the CDR3 is TGTGCCAGTCTTAGAGGGAACTATGGCTACACCTTC. Translating it yields CASLRGNYGYTF.

The J gene is TRBJ2-5, the V gene TRBV11-2; D not certain. The ends were cut back, 3 bases at V and 5 bases at J, with 13 bases in the middle. The CDR3 has 14 residues. From germline, CDR1 is SGHAT and CDR2 FQNNGV. The CDR3 is CASSFGFQRETQYF. The CDR3 DNA is TGTGCCAGCAGCTTCGGGTTTCAGAGGGAGACCCAGTACTTC.

This clone was seen a few times. The chain combines TRBV10-3 with TRBJ1-1; D call uncertain. Trimming took 7 bases from V and 2 from J, leaving 11 bases between them. Germline values: CDR1 ENHRY, CDR2 SYGVKD. The CDR3 extends over 13 amino acids. The CDR3 is CAITPVHNTEAFF. In DNA, the CDR3 is TGTGCCATCACGCCGGTACACAACACTGAAGCTTTCTTT.

The rearrangement links TRBV18 to TRBJ1-2; D is uncertain. Deletions cut 2 bases from V and 2 bases from J, with 6 bases between. The CDR3 runs 13 residues. Germline V gene lookup returns CDR1 KGHSH and CDR2 LQKENI. CDR3 bases: TGTGCCAGCTCACCAGAACAGAACTATGGCTACACCTTC. Protein product: CASSPEQNYGYTF. Looking up the rest from reference TRBV18 and TRBJ1-2 gives the full variable domain: NAGVMQNPRHLVRRRGQEARLRCSPMKGHSHVYWYRQLPEEGLKFMVYLQKENIIDESGMPKERFSAEFPKEGPSILRIQQVVRGDSAAYFCASSPEQNYGYTFGSGTRLTVV.

V and J are TRBV29-1 and TRBJ2-3; 7 bases agree with TRBD2. CDR3 length: 15 residues. J lost 4 bases, V lost 7 bases, and 14 bases had no gene match. Germline values: CDR1 SQVTM, CDR2 ANQGSEA. CDR3 nucleotides: TGCAGCGGAAGCCTCCCGGGGGGTAGCGCAGATACGCAGTATTTT. As protein: CSGSLPGGSADTQYF.

The CDR3 spells CASSLSTSGVYNEQFF. CDR3 coding DNA: TGTGCCAGCAGTTTATCTACTAGCGGGGTTTACAATGAGCAGTTCTTC. J is TRBJ2-1 and V is TRBV27; 10 bases fit TRBD2. The V gene end was trimmed by 0 bases and the J gene end by 4 bases; junction bases not matched to a gene: 3. The CDR3 totals 16 residues. The germline gives CDR1 MNHEY, CDR2 SMNVEV (reference sequence).

On this clone: Additional DNA sequences in this sample encode the identical CDR3. This chain joins TRBV30 and TRBJ1-5; the D is unclear. The CDR3 has 13 residues. Trimming took off 1 base at V and 0 bases at J, with 4 bases between the two ends. Germline-derived CDR1 and CDR2 are GTSNPN and SVGIG (reference sequence). The CDR3 DNA reads as TGTGCCTGGAGTGAAGATAGCAATCAGCCCCAGCATTTT. It translates to CAWSEDSNQPQHF.

This clone has more than one count but fewer than ten. CDR3 loop: CASGGGGYTF. CDR3 sequence (DNA): TGTGCCAGCGGAGGGGGAGGCTACACCTTC. The chain is built from TRBV6-5 and TRBJ1-2; a possible D gene is TRBD1 (6 bases). V gave up 8 bases and J gave up 8 bases, with 9 bases separating them. Germline V lookup: CDR1 MNHEY, CDR2 SVGAGI. CDR3 length: 10 amino acids.

This clone is categorized as medium-sized. The rearrangement joins TRBV19 to TRBJ1-6; 8 positions agree with TRBD1. V was pared by 4 bases and J by 16 bases, with 12 bases of the junction left unmatched. The CDR3 has 14 amino acids. Per the germline V gene, CDR1 is LNHDA and CDR2 is SQIVND (reference sequence). This CDR3 is CASSSPGTGTNLHF. DNA for the CDR3: TGTGCCAGTAGTAGTCCCGGGACAGGTACGAATCTCCACTTT.

The chain uses TRBV4-3 and TRBJ1-5; 7 nucleotides agree with TRBD1. The germline V gene encodes CDR1 LGHNA and CDR2 YSLEER. J was trimmed by 6 bases and V by 5 bases; bases with no gene match: 4. The CDR3 is 13 residues long. CDR3: CASSDDRAQPQHF. Here the CDR3 DNA reads TGCGCCAGCAGCGACGACAGGGCTCAGCCCCAGCATTTT.

V usage is TRBV28 and J usage is TRBJ1-2; D is unclear. CDR3 length: 11 residues. Germline lookup yields CDR1 MDHEN and CDR2 SYDVKM. Here the CDR3 DNA reads TGTGGTAGCGGGAGCACCTATGGCTACACCTTC. Its translation: CGSGSTYGYTF.

This clone was counted between two and nine times. The rearrangement uses TRBV19 and TRBJ2-1; D might be TRBD1 or TRBD2, each matching 5 bases. Germline V lookup: CDR1 LNHDA, CDR2 SQIVND (reference sequence). The CDR3 is 13 residues long. Trimming shortened V by 9 bases and J by 7 bases, and 16 bases separated the two germline ends. The CDR3 region is CASSGPNRNEQFF. The CDR3 nucleotides are TGTGCCAGCTCGGGACCCAACCGGAATGAGCAGTTCTTC.

This clone was picked up a small number of times. J is TRBJ1-1 and V is TRBV14, with D perhaps TRBD1 (6 bases). Germline V gene data show CDR1 as SGHDN and CDR2 as FVKESK. Between the trimmed V and J ends, which lost 1 base and 10 bases, there was a span of 13 bases. The CDR3 has 13 residues. The CDR3 spells CASSQVGAGAAFF. The CDR3 DNA is TGTGCCAGCAGCCAAGTGGGTGCAGGGGCAGCTTTCTTT.

The CDR3 DNA reads as TGTGCCAGCAGCCTCCTGGGGGATGAGCAGTTCTTC. Translated: CASSLLGDEQFF. V usage is TRBV7-9 and J usage is TRBJ2-1, with D perhaps assigned TRBD1 or TRBD2 (5 bases each). V was cut by 5 bases and J by 8 bases, with 10 bases left in between. This CDR3 has 12 amino acids. Germline V gene lookup returns CDR1 SEHNR and CDR2 FQNEAQ (reference sequence).

V gene TRBV5-1 combines with J gene TRBJ1-4, with D possibly matching TRBD1 (5 bases). V dropped 4 bases and J dropped 7 bases, with 11 bases sitting between them. This CDR3 has 13 residues. Germline CDR1 reads SGHRS; CDR2 reads YFSETQ. Here the CDR3 reads CASSGAEVEKLFF. DNA of the CDR3: TGCGCCAGCAGCGGGGCAGAGGTTGAAAAACTGTTTTTT.

The rearrangement links TRBV6-6 to TRBJ2-1; 14 nucleotides match TRBD2. V lost 2 bases to trimming and J lost 12 bases; unmatched junction nucleotides: 3. The CDR3 totals 14 residues. Looked up from germline, CDR1 is MNHNY and CDR2 is SVGAGI (reference sequence). CDR3 bases: TGTGCCAGCAGTTACGGACTAGCGGGAGGATCGCAGTTCTTC. This translates into CASSYGLAGGSQFF.

The chain carries TRBV4-1 and TRBJ1-5; 9 bases match TRBD1. Germline CDR1 MGHRA, CDR2 YSYEKL. The CDR3 sequence is 18 residues long. Unmatched junction bases numbered 13, after V lost 1 base and J lost 6 bases. The CDR3 loop is CASSQVNMVDRGSQPQHF. For the CDR3, the DNA is TGCGCCAGCAGCCAAGTAAATATGGTGGACAGGGGAAGTCAGCCCCAGCATTTT.

V gene TRBV14 combines with J gene TRBJ1-1; 9 nucleotides match TRBD1. This CDR3 has 14 residues. Germline-derived CDR1 and CDR2 are SGHDN and FVKESK. The trim removed 2 bases at V and 7 bases at J, leaving 5 bases unmatched. CDR3 in DNA: TGTGCCAGCAGCCAAACAGGGGGCGGCCTTGAAGCTTTCTTT. This gives the protein CASSQTGGGLEAFF.

In this sample, this clone turned up once. The V call is TRBV19, the J call TRBJ1-2; no clear D gene. Trimming shortened V by 3 bases and J by 5 bases, and 13 bases separated the two germline ends. CDR1 LNHDA and CDR2 SQIVND come from the germline V gene (reference sequence). CDR3 length equals 14 residues. CDR3 sequence: CASSIPGLDYGYTF. The CDR3 DNA reads as TGTGCCAGTAGTATCCCAGGATTGGATTATGGCTACACCTTC.

This clone was seen only once. The chain carries TRBV11-3 and TRBJ2-5, with 9 nucleotides matching TRBD1. The germline V gene has CDR1 SGHNT and CDR2 YENEEA. V shed 10 bases, J shed 2 bases, and the junction held 5 bases outside the gene matches. The length of the CDR3 is 13 residues. The CDR3: CATTGGEQETQYF. CDR3 DNA: TGTGCCACCACAGGGGGCGAGCAAGAGACCCAGTACTTC.